What follows is one TCR delta chain and its context. Other DNA sequences of this sample code for an identical CDR3. This entry comes from a study of gamma-delta chains in newborns, infants, children. About the study: Innate gammadelta T cells reportedly expand polyclonally right after birth, driven by microbial exposure, per the title.

With CATT, TCRdb re-called clones from the reads. The sample records more than 6,500 delta-chain clones, less than 2% being singletons. Germline-derived CDR1 and CDR2 are TSWWSYY and QGS. The ends lost 0 bases at V and 0 bases at J; junction bases unmatched: 22. There are 23 residues in the CDR3. J is TRDJ1 and V is TRDV1, with 10 bases aligning to TRDD3. The sample consisted of blood. The sequence was obtained from a child who was a newborn, infant or young child, either healthy, febrile or measles-vaccinated (not recorded which). CDR3 region: CALGELTRSGWGIAHLYTDKLIF. The CDR3 DNA follows: TGTGCTCTTGGGGAACTAACACGTTCCGGCTGGGGGATAGCCCACCTGTACACCGATAAACTCATCTTT.